This entry lists 27 T cell receptor beta chains sequenced from one sample in a study of T cell changes during pregnancy in multiple sclerosis. Assay used: immunoSEQ multiplex PCR; TCRdb lists only in-frame clones, some missing. The repertoire holds roughly 87,000 clones, about 91% seen once, with roughly 3.5% in the top ten. The material sequenced was PBMCs, taken in the first trimester of pregnancy. Source of these receptors: a female donor in good health, serving as a control in a pregnancy study. Some clones in this sample may be carry-over from other donors' samples.

The genes are TRBV27 and TRBJ2-3; 8 positions match TRBD2. The CDR3 totals 18 residues. Germline V lookup: CDR1 MNHEY, CDR2 SMNVEV (reference sequence). V gave up 2 bases and J gave up 0 bases; unmatched junction bases: 10. The CDR3 loop is CASSLAVAGSVSTDTQYF. The CDR3 DNA reads TGTGCCAGCAGTTTAGCGGTAGCGGGGTCGGTTAGCACAGATACGCAGTATTTT.

The chain combines TRBV5-1 with TRBJ1-4; the match to TRBD1 covers 8 bases. The CDR3 totals 14 residues. Germline V gene sequence: CDR1 SGHRS, CDR2 YFSETQ. The V segment lost 3 bases and the J segment 7 bases; nucleotides outside the gene matches: 5. The CDR3 DNA sequence: TGCGCCAGCAGCTCGGACAGGGACGGTGAAAAACTGTTTTTT. Its protein product is CASSSDRDGEKLFF.

The chain joins TRBV29-1 to TRBJ2-7; D is unresolved. Germline V CDR1 and CDR2: SQVTM, ANQGSEA. The CDR3 loop spans 13 amino acids. The germline V and J ends were trimmed by 7 bases and 5 bases, with 18 bases remaining between them. In DNA form, the CDR3 reads TGCAGCGGTAGGAGCCCCGCTGGCCACGAGCAGTACTTC. Encoded protein: CSGRSPAGHEQYF.

V gene TRBV6-1 combines with J gene TRBJ2-7, with 12 bases lining up with TRBD1. This CDR3 has 14 residues. Germline V gene lookup returns CDR1 MNHNS and CDR2 SASEGT. V was pared by 6 bases and J by 7 bases, with 7 bases of the junction left unmatched. The CDR3 loop reads CASRMGQGAGEQYF. The CDR3 region has the DNA TGTGCCAGCAGGATGGGACAGGGGGCGGGGGAGCAGTACTTC.

The rearrangement joins TRBV18 to TRBJ2-3; a weak D match, TRBD2 (5 bases). Trimming stripped 6 bases from V and 0 bases from J, with 13 bases between. The CDR3 loop spans 15 amino acids. Germline CDR1 KGHSH, CDR2 LQKENI. The DNA for the CDR3 is TGTGCCAGCTCCCCCACCGGCGGGAGCACAGATACGCAGTATTTT. Residues: CASSPTGGSTDTQYF.

This sequence joins TRBV5-1 and TRBJ2-1, with D perhaps TRBD2 (6 bases). This CDR3 has 12 amino acids. Germline V gives CDR1 SGHRS, CDR2 YFSETQ. V gave up 4 bases and J gave up 6 bases, with 8 bases separating them. The CDR3 DNA sequence: TGCGCCAGCAGCGATAGCGGCAATGAGCAGTTCTTC. The encoded protein is CASSDSGNEQFF.

The V and J genes are TRBV9 and TRBJ2-5; 11 bases agree with TRBD2. The CDR3 spans 14 residues. From germline, CDR1 is SGDLS and CDR2 YYNGEE. The J segment lost 8 bases and the V segment lost 0 bases, leaving 3 bases of the junction unmatched. CDR3 sequence: CASSVELAGDTQYF. CDR3 coding DNA: TGTGCCAGCAGCGTAGAACTAGCGGGAGATACCCAGTACTTC. Supplemented by reference TRBV9 and TRBJ2-5, the full variable domain reads DSGVTQTPKHLITATGQRVTLRCSPRSGDLSVYWYQQSLDQGLQFLIQYYNGEERAKGNILERFSAQQFPDLHSELNLSSLELGDSALYFCASSVELAGDTQYFGPGTRLLVL.

The chain recombines TRBV5-1 with TRBJ2-4; a possible D gene is TRBD1 (6 bases). Between the trimmed V and J ends, which lost 5 bases and 6 bases, there was a span of 9 bases. This CDR3 has 12 amino acids. The germline gives CDR1 SGHRS, CDR2 YFSETQ. CDR3 loop: CASRGASNIQYF. CDR3 sequence (DNA): TGCGCCAGCAGGGGGGCTTCAAACATTCAGTACTTC. The variable domain in full, with the rest retrieved from reference TRBV5-1 and TRBJ2-4, is KAGVTQTPRYLIKTRGQQVTLSCSPISGHRSVSWYQQTPGQGLQFLFEYFSETQRNKGNFPGRFSGRQFSNSRSEMNVSTLELGDSALYLCASRGASNIQYFGAGTRLSVL.

This chain uses TRBV7-5 with TRBJ1-5; the D call of TRBD1 is as the table states it, not checked on the DNA. TRBV7-5 constitutes a pseudogene. The CDR3 runs 13 residues. The CDR3: CARTQDSNQPQHF. CDR3 DNA sequence: TGTGCCAGAACGCAGGATAGCAATCAGCCCCAGCATTTT.

This rearrangement joins TRBV6-6 to TRBJ1-1; D is unresolved. The CDR3 runs to 13 residues. Trimming stripped 5 bases from V and 1 base from J, with 8 bases between. Germline CDR1 MNHNY, CDR2 SVGAGI (reference sequence). The CDR3 nucleotides read TGTGCCAGCAGTGCCAAGCAGAACACTGAAGCTTTCTTT. As protein: CASSAKQNTEAFF.

The chain recombines TRBV7-2 with TRBJ1-1, with D perhaps TRBD1 (5 bases). The V end lost 5 bases, the J end lost 3 bases, and 10 bases lay between the germline ends. CDR3 length equals 13 residues. Germline CDR1 and CDR2: SGHTA and FQGNSA. CDR3 sequence: CASSPRQYTEAFF. In nucleotides, the CDR3 is TGTGCCAGCAGCCCCAGACAGTACACTGAAGCTTTCTTT.

The chain recombines TRBV11-2 with TRBJ1-2; D remains unclear. Germline values: CDR1 SGHAT, CDR2 FQNNGV. The ends were cut back, 5 bases at V and 8 bases at J, with 9 bases in the middle. CDR3 length equals 11 residues. This CDR3 reads CASSVRGGYTF. Written as DNA, the CDR3 is TGTGCCAGCAGCGTCAGAGGAGGCTACACCTTC.

The rearrangement joins TRBV28 to TRBJ1-4; TRBD1 might be the D (6 bases). The V gene lost 1 base and the J gene lost 8 bases, with 17 bases spanning the gap. Germline V gives CDR1 MDHEN, CDR2 SYDVKM. The CDR3 runs to 16 residues. The CDR3 DNA is TGTGCCAGCAGTTTATTGGGGGGGCGGTTGGGGGAAAAACTGTTTTTT. This gives the protein CASSLLGGRLGEKLFF.

Worth noting for this clone: This same CDR3 is encoded by further DNA sequences in the sample. The chain links TRBV7-2 to TRBJ1-6; 8 bases are shared with TRBD1. In germline, CDR1 is SGHTA, CDR2 FQGNSA. V lost 5 bases and J lost 1; bases outside the gene matches: 7. The CDR3 is made up of 17 amino acids. The CDR3 DNA reads TGTGCCAGCAGCCCTGGACAGGGTCGGTCCTATAATTCACCCCTCCACTTT. Translated: CASSPGQGRSYNSPLHF.

The V gene is TRBV28, the J gene TRBJ2-1, with D possibly matching TRBD2 (6 bases). CDR3 length: 16 amino acids. Germline CDR1 is MDHEN and CDR2 is SYDVKM. The V end was cut by 10 bases, the J end by 0 bases, with 19 bases between. This CDR3 is CATTEAGFSSYNEQFF. The CDR3 DNA is TGTGCCACTACTGAGGCGGGATTCAGCTCCTACAATGAGCAGTTCTTC.

The chain links TRBV7-2 to TRBJ2-7; 7 nucleotides line up with TRBD1. The CDR3 spans 13 residues. CDR1 is SGHTA and CDR2 is FQGNSA in the germline V gene. Trimming took 2 bases from V and 3 from J; bases not matched to a gene: 1. The CDR3, as DNA: TGTGCCAGCAGCTTAACAGGGGACTACGAGCAGTACTTC. Translated: CASSLTGDYEQYF.

This rearrangement joins TRBV11-1 to TRBJ1-3, with D possibly being TRBD1 (5 bases). The CDR3 length is 14 residues. CDR1 is SGHAT, CDR2 FQDESV, per germline (reference sequence). The ends were cut back, 7 bases at V and 0 bases at J, with 10 bases in the middle. The CDR3 coding sequence is TGTGCCAGCACGCCGACAGACTCTGGAAACACCATATATTTT. It codes for CASTPTDSGNTIYF.

The chain joins TRBV7-8 to TRBJ2-3; D remains unclear. The germline gives CDR1 SGHVS, CDR2 FQNEAQ. Trimming shortened V by 5 bases and J by 4 bases, and 7 bases separated the two germline ends. The CDR3 contains 12 residues. The CDR3 DNA follows: TGTGCCAGCAGCCTAACGTCAGATACGCAGTATTTT. This translates into CASSLTSDTQYF.

The chain carries TRBV18 and TRBJ2-5; TRBD2 matches 8 bases. With 6 bases clipped from V and 4 bases from J, the junction kept 13 bases outside the gene matches. The CDR3 contains 16 residues. The V gene's germline CDR1 is KGHSH and CDR2 LQKENI. CDR3 in amino acids: CASSMSPGLVGETQYF. The CDR3 DNA sequence: TGTGCCAGCTCCATGAGTCCGGGACTAGTGGGAGAGACCCAGTACTTC.

The chain has TRBV15 and TRBJ1-5; D gene ambiguous. The CDR3 runs to 13 residues. V lost 1 base and J lost 7, with 8 bases in between. The germline CDR1 and CDR2 sequences are LNHNV and YYDKDF (reference sequence). The CDR3: CATSRVEGQPQHF. The DNA of the CDR3 is TGTGCCACCAGCAGAGTGGAGGGCCAGCCCCAGCATTTT.

CDR3 sequence reads: CASSVTGYYQPQHF. In DNA form, the CDR3 reads TGTGCCAGCTCTGTGACAGGGTATTATCAGCCCCAGCATTTT. The rearrangement joins TRBV18 to TRBJ1-5; 7 bases fit TRBD1. The germline V gene has CDR1 KGHSH and CDR2 LQKENI. V gave up 6 bases and J gave up 5 bases; unmatched junction bases: 7. This CDR3 region has 14 residues.

The chain employs TRBV7-9 and TRBJ2-1, with 7 bases matching TRBD2. V lost 4 bases, J lost 5 bases, and 8 bases stayed unmatched. CDR1 is SEHNR, CDR2 FQNEAQ, per germline (reference sequence). The CDR3 runs 15 residues. Written as DNA, the CDR3 is TGTGCCAGCAGCTACCCTAGACTAGCACACAATGAGCAGTTCTTC. Its protein is CASSYPRLAHNEQFF.

The chain's CDR3 is CATVGANYEQYF. CDR3 DNA: TGTGCCACCGTTGGAGCGAACTACGAGCAGTACTTC. V usage is TRBV6-1 and J usage is TRBJ2-7; D is ambiguous. This CDR3 contains 12 residues. Germline assignment: CDR1 MNHNS and CDR2 SASEGT. Trimming stripped 10 bases from V and 3 bases from J, with 13 bases between.

The chain has TRBV18 and TRBJ2-1, with 9 nucleotides matching TRBD2. The CDR3 contains 18 residues. Losses at the gene ends were 0 bases for V and 1 base for J; bases not matched to a gene: 7. Germline CDR1 KGHSH, CDR2 LQKENI. This chain's CDR3 is CASSPPGWREGSYNEQFF. In DNA form, the CDR3 reads TGTGCCAGCTCACCACCGGGCTGGCGGGAGGGTTCCTACAATGAGCAGTTCTTC.

The rearrangement links TRBV4-3 to TRBJ2-1; no clear D. The CDR3 is made up of 15 amino acids. CDR1 is LGHNA and CDR2 is YSLEER in the germline V gene. The V gene lost 0 bases and the J gene lost 9 bases, with 15 bases spanning the gap. In DNA, the CDR3 is TGCGCCAGCAGCCAAGATACCGACTTGAGAGGTGAGCAGTTCTTC. As protein: CASSQDTDLRGEQFF.

The genes are TRBV7-2 and TRBJ2-3, with 8 bases lining up with TRBD1. Germline V gives CDR1 SGHTA, CDR2 FQGNSA. The CDR3 has 15 amino acids. V lost 3 bases, J lost 3 bases, and 5 bases stayed unmatched. DNA for the CDR3: TGTGCCAGCAGCTTCACAGGGGGACAAACAGATACGCAGTATTTT. It codes for CASSFTGGQTDTQYF.

The rearrangement links TRBV18 to TRBJ2-3; 14 bases are shared with TRBD2. V lost 6 bases, J lost 4 bases, and 6 bases stayed unmatched. CDR1 KGHSH and CDR2 LQKENI come from the germline V gene. The length of the CDR3 is 16 residues. DNA of the CDR3: TGTGCCAGCTCCCTCGGGACTAGCGGGAGCTCAGATACGCAGTATTTT. Protein product: CASSLGTSGSSDTQYF.